This record concerns one T cell receptor (beta chain) sequence. This clonotype was picked up a small number of times. It has no known antigen specificity. No much larger clonotype is one base removed from it; base qualities were not supplied. Ophthalmopathy patients had moderately to severely active disease, with a Clinical Activity Score of 3 or more, a NOSPECS grade of 4 or more, and a disease duration of less than 3 months. Patients with uncontrolled infections, other autoimmune diseases, pregnancy or lactation were excluded. Diagnoses were established on the basis of clinical symptoms, serum thyroxine and TRAb, thyroid ultrasound, and orbital computed tomography. PBMCs were separated from 7.5 to 10 ml of fresh peripheral blood using Ficoll-Paque density gradient centrifugation. Total RNA was extracted with Trizol reagent, and quality was checked on an Agilent 2100 Bioanalyzer. Reading from cysteine to phenylalanine, the CDR3 counts 11 amino acids. Of the read, only the CDR3 DNA is kept; its 33 bases are in frame from base 1. Sequences LNHNV (CDR1) and YYDKDF (CDR2) are obtained from the germline V gene (reference sequence). The V end loses 6 bases and the J end loses 4 bases, and a stretch of 4 bases separates them.

This specimen comes from a study of T cells in Graves' hyperthyroidism and ophthalmopathy (dated by TCRdb to the late 2010s). A note on the overall study: Peripheral blood samples were taken at the time of initial diagnosis, prior to any treatment. Once sampling was done, hyperthyroidism patients were given methimazole at a starting dose of 30 mg daily, whereas ophthalmopathy patients were given high-dose intravenous methylprednisolone. An independent validation cohort of around 20 hyperthyroidism patients and approximately 17 patients who later progressed to ophthalmopathy tested prospective prediction of ophthalmopathy. A discovery cohort of about 95 patients, 43 with Graves' ophthalmopathy and approximately 57 with stable Graves' hyperthyroidism, was used to find distinguishing TCR V-J signatures. In about 6 Graves' hyperthyroidism patients, the study also compared T-cell repertoires from thyroid tissue with T-cell repertoires from blood. According to the paper, TCR Vbeta CDR3 sequencing was carried out on roughly 130 peripheral blood samples, which came from more than 40 ophthalmopathy, around 74 hyperthyroidism and approximately 17 progressor patients. The 75 to 100 discovery patients were divided at random into training and test sets in a 7:3 ratio. The full study reports these points: Sample size was not statistically predetermined, and investigators were not blinded to group allocation. A model built on a 13 V-J signature distinguished ophthalmopathy from stable hyperthyroidism, reaching 85% to 90% sensitivity and about 81% specificity in cross-validation and 80%/75% in testing. Blood samples also contained most of the expanded thyroid clonotypes (frequency above 0.001), which suggests that blood repertoires may reflect thyroid immune responses. In validation, the model predicted progression to ophthalmopathy a median of roughly 6.2 months before onset, with 70% to 71% sensitivity and nearly 75% specificity.

Amplification of TCR beta CDR3 regions was carried out from RNA transcripts. The first round of RT-PCR for the TCR CDR3 was performed with the HTBI primer set and the Qiagen OneStep RT-PCR kit. Libraries were constructed in a second round of multiplex PCR, after which size selection and purification were performed. Sequencing of the libraries was done on an Illumina HiSeq2000 using paired-end 100 bp reads. The authors processed their data as follows. SOAPnuke was used to process the raw data, removing reads that contained adapters or uncalled bases, had a mean Phred below 15, or lacked an exact match to the constant primer or identifier. COPE v1.2.5 was used to merge the high-quality paired reads, and each unique nucleotide sequence was defined as a clonotype. Clonotypes were aligned to IMGT TRBV, TRBD and TRBJ reference segments using MiTCR v1.1. The analysis included only V-J combinations with a frequency above 0.0001, which together covered around 99% of the repertoires. The TCS score was defined as the ratio of F50 (clonal expansion) to E x V (chaos), calculated using BLOSUM62-based TCRdist between CDR3 peptides within each V-J. Welch's t-statistics and random forest reduced around 520 V-J features to around 14, which were used in a naive Bayes classifier (R e1071). Thyroid-blood repertoire similarity was quantified with the Morisita-Horn index. Using fastp trimming at Q25 and MiXCR clonotype assembly, TCRdb reanalyzed the public sequencing data and kept in-frame beta chains. CDR3 protein duplicates are merged, each entry listing the most common genes and DNA. TCRdb, not the authors, supplied the V and J calls. The sample yields more than 50,000 distinct CDR3 sequences; about 57% were counted once. The ten most abundant clones make up approximately 3.3% of the sample.

Sequencing was performed on blood. The V gene is TRBV15 and the J gene is TRBJ2-1, with no confidently assigned D gene. The TCR comes from a woman aged 60-75 years with Graves' ophthalmopathy. The CDR3 reads CATREYNEQFF. The nucleotide sequence reads as follows: TGTGCCACCAGGGAGTACAATGAGCAGTTCTTC. Extended through the reference TRBV15 and TRBJ2-1 proteins, this CDR3 yields the full variable domain: DAMVIQNPRYQVTQFGKPVTLSCSQTLNHNVMYWYQQKSSQAPKLLFHYYDKDFNNEADTPDNFQSRRPNTSFCFLDIRSPGLGDTAMYLCATREYNEQFFGPGTRLTVL.